Following are 23 T cell receptor beta chains from one sample sequenced in a study of blood T cell repertoires in COVID-19. Measured with immunoSEQ multiplex PCR; TCRdb has only the in-frame clones, and not every one. The sample comprises approximately 260,000 clones, 88% of which are singletons, and approximately 1.2% rests with the top ten. The sample consisted of PBMCs or T cells enriched from blood (not recorded which). The source of these receptors is a middle-aged woman with acute COVID-19.

V gene TRBV18 combines with J gene TRBJ2-2; 7 nucleotides agree with TRBD2. Germline lookup yields CDR1 KGHSH and CDR2 LQKENI. Unmatched junction bases numbered 13, after V lost 0 bases and J lost 3 bases. The CDR3 contains 19 residues. This CDR3 reads CASSPPSYTGGEYTGELFF. The DNA for the CDR3 is TGTGCCAGCTCACCACCGTCGTATACGGGAGGCGAGTACACCGGGGAGCTGTTTTTT.

The chain links TRBV3-1 (or the pseudogene TRBV3-2) to TRBJ1-4; a possible D gene is TRBD1 (5 bases). The V and J ends lost 4 bases and 11 bases respectively, with 23 bases between them. Germline values: CDR1 LGHDT, CDR2 YNNKEL (reference sequence). This CDR3 is built from 16 residues. This CDR3 reads CASSPSGGEEVKKLFF. For the CDR3, the DNA is TGTGCCAGCAGCCCATCCGGGGGAGAGGAGGTGAAGAAACTGTTTTTT.

This sequence joins TRBV20-1 and TRBJ1-1; no clear D gene. Per germline, CDR1 DFQATT and CDR2 SNEGSKA (reference sequence). V lost 5 bases and J lost 5, with 9 bases in between. This CDR3 has 11 amino acids. The CDR3 nucleotides are TGCAGTGCTGATTTAGTGACTGAAGCTTTCTTT. This gives the protein CSADLVTEAFF.

The chain links TRBV14 to TRBJ2-5; a weak D match, TRBD2 (5 bases). Germline assignment: CDR1 SGHDN and CDR2 FVKESK. The CDR3 runs 13 residues. V shed 7 bases and J shed 7 bases, with 16 bases lying between them. CDR3 in amino acids: CASTLTERGTQYF. The CDR3 DNA reads as TGTGCCAGCACCCTCACTGAACGGGGGACCCAGTACTTC.

DNA of the CDR3: TGTGCCAGTAGCGGACCTAGGGGGAGCGACAGAGCAGATACGCAGTATTTT. It specifies CASSGPRGSDRADTQYF. This rearrangement joins TRBV19 to TRBJ2-3; a weak D match, TRBD1 (6 bases). Germline values: CDR1 LNHDA, CDR2 SQIVND (reference sequence). V was trimmed by 6 bases and J by 4 bases, leaving 23 bases between them. CDR3 length equals 17 residues. Filled out from reference TRBV19 and TRBJ2-3, the complete variable domain reads DGGITQSPKYLFRKEGQNVTLSCEQNLNHDAMYWYRQDPGQGLRLIYYSQIVNDFQKGDIAEGYSVSREKKESFPLTVTSAQKNPTAFYLCASSGPRGSDRADTQYFGPGTRLTVL.

This sequence joins TRBV30 and TRBJ1-2, with a weak D call TRBD1 (6 bases). The germline V gene has CDR1 GTSNPN and CDR2 SVGIG (reference sequence). V shed 0 bases and J shed 5 bases, with 13 bases lying between them. This CDR3 comprises 14 residues. CDR3 in DNA: TGTGCCTGGAGTGTATTAGGCAGGGGTTATGGCTACACCTTC. This codes for CAWSVLGRGYGYTF.

The chain links TRBV15 to TRBJ1-6; D is ambiguous. Trimming removed 0 bases from V and 9 bases from J, with 12 bases in between. This CDR3 has 15 residues. From germline, CDR1 is LNHNV and CDR2 YYDKDF (reference sequence). CDR3 DNA sequence: TGTGCCACCAGCAGAGATCGGAGCGCCGTTTCACCCCTCCACTTT. This sequence encodes CATSRDRSAVSPLHF.

This clone was seen more than once but under ten times. Written as DNA, the CDR3 is TGCAGTGCCCCACTCGCAGATACGCAGTATTTT. Encoded protein: CSAPLADTQYF. The V gene is TRBV20-1, the J gene TRBJ2-3, with no clear D. Trimming cost V 6 bases and J 4 bases, with 8 bases left between them. This CDR3 is 11 amino acids long. In germline, CDR1 is DFQATT, CDR2 SNEGSKA (reference sequence).

The genes are TRBV2 and TRBJ1-4; a weak D match, TRBD1 (5 bases). This CDR3 is built from 12 residues. V lost 2 bases, J lost 15 bases, and 13 bases lay in between. Germline CDR1 and CDR2: SNHLY and FYNNEI. The CDR3 here is CASSESAGQVFF. Written as DNA, the CDR3 is TGTGCCAGCAGTGAAAGCGCAGGGCAGGTGTTTTTT.

DNA for the CDR3: TGCGCCAGCAGCTTGATCCAAGATACGCAGTATTTT. Its translation is CASSLIQDTQYF. The V call is TRBV5-1, the J call TRBJ2-3; no clear D gene. The V gene lost 1 base and the J gene lost 5 bases, with 5 bases spanning the gap. Germline assignment: CDR1 SGHRS and CDR2 YFSETQ. This CDR3 is built from 12 residues.

The J gene is TRBJ1-4, the V gene TRBV29-1; 10 positions agree with TRBD1. The CDR3 contains 15 residues. The germline CDR1 and CDR2 sequences are SQVTM and ANQGSEA. The trim removed 7 bases at V and 7 bases at J, leaving 12 bases unmatched. CDR3 nucleotides: TGCAGCGCCGCGCATCAGGGGGACAGGGGTGAAAAACTGTTTTTT. The encoded protein is CSAAHQGDRGEKLFF.

The V and J genes are TRBV5-1 and TRBJ2-1; weak D call: TRBD2 (6 bases). Germline CDR1 reads SGHRS; CDR2 reads YFSETQ. Trimming shortened V by 3 bases and J by 0 bases, and 13 bases separated the two germline ends. The CDR3 runs to 16 residues. This CDR3 reads CASSWGGRSSYNEQFF. CDR3 coding DNA: TGCGCCAGCAGCTGGGGAGGTAGGAGCTCCTACAATGAGCAGTTCTTC.

The V call is TRBV18, the J call TRBJ1-5; 9 nucleotides agree with TRBD1. There are 15 residues in the CDR3. With 6 bases clipped from V and 2 bases from J, the junction kept 5 bases outside the gene matches. CDR1 and CDR2 (germline): KGHSH, LQKENI. The CDR3: CASSQGTGRNQPQHF. CDR3 in DNA: TGTGCCAGCTCGCAGGGGACAGGGCGCAATCAGCCCCAGCATTTT.

The chain is built from TRBV18 and TRBJ2-7; 14 nucleotides match TRBD2. The CDR3 consists of 17 residues. Germline assignment: CDR1 KGHSH and CDR2 LQKENI. Unmatched junction bases numbered 8, after V lost 2 bases and J lost 5 bases. The CDR3 loop is CASSPVPGLAGEDEQYF. DNA for the CDR3: TGTGCCAGCTCACCAGTCCCGGGACTAGCGGGAGAGGACGAGCAGTACTTC. Variable domain in full (rest from reference TRBV18 and TRBJ2-7): NAGVMQNPRHLVRRRGQEARLRCSPMKGHSHVYWYRQLPEEGLKFMVYLQKENIIDESGMPKERFSAEFPKEGPSILRIQQVVRGDSAAYFCASSPVPGLAGEDEQYFGPGTRLTVT.

The chain recombines TRBV7-2 with TRBJ1-5, with a possible D match to TRBD1 (6 bases). This CDR3 has 17 residues. Germline lookup yields CDR1 SGHTA and CDR2 FQGNSA. V was trimmed by 0 bases and J by 3 bases, leaving 15 bases between them. The CDR3 spells CASSLASQTGTNQPQHF. In DNA, the CDR3 is TGTGCCAGCAGCTTAGCCTCTCAGACAGGTACCAATCAGCCCCAGCATTTT.

The chain recombines TRBV5-1 with TRBJ2-1; the match to TRBD2 covers 8 bases. The germline gives CDR1 SGHRS, CDR2 YFSETQ. Losses at the gene ends were 0 bases for V and 4 bases for J; bases not matched to a gene: 0. The CDR3 has 14 residues. DNA of the CDR3: TGCGCCAGCAGCTTGGAGCGGGGGTACAATGAGCAGTTCTTC. Amino acid sequence: CASSLERGYNEQFF.

The chain carries TRBV13 and TRBJ2-7, with D perhaps TRBD2 (7 bases). From germline, CDR1 is PRHDT and CDR2 FYEKMQ (reference sequence). The V end lost 4 bases, the J end lost 4 bases, and 20 bases lay between the germline ends. The CDR3 consists of 16 residues. The CDR3 sequence: CASSSRGGANSYEQYF. As DNA, the CDR3 is TGTGCCAGCAGCTCAAGGGGGGGGGCTAACTCTTACGAGCAGTACTTC.

This clone was detected once. This sequence joins TRBV11-2 and TRBJ1-1; 10 bases are shared with TRBD1. The CDR3 covers 15 residues. V trimming: 1 base; J trimming: 7 bases; junction bases outside the gene matches: 6. Germline CDR1 reads SGHAT; CDR2 reads FQNNGV. The CDR3 is CASSLGGTGDVEAFF. The CDR3 DNA reads as TGTGCCAGCAGCTTAGGGGGGACAGGGGATGTTGAAGCTTTCTTT. The whole variable domain, remainder taken from reference TRBV11-2 and TRBJ1-1, is EAGVAQSPRYKIIEKRQSVAFWCNPISGHATLYWYQQILGQGPKLLIQFQNNGVVDDSQLPKDRFSAERLKGVDSTLKIQPAKLEDSAVYLCASSLGGTGDVEAFFGQGTRLTVV.

The rearrangement links TRBV7-9 to TRBJ2-5, with D uncertain. V shed 2 bases and J shed 5 bases, with 12 bases lying between them. The CDR3 has 14 residues. Germline assignment: CDR1 SEHNR and CDR2 FQNEAQ (reference sequence). CDR3 nucleotides: TGTGCCAGCAGCTTATCTATGGTTCCGGAGACCCAGTACTTC. It yields the protein CASSLSMVPETQYF.

The chain is built from TRBV20-1 and TRBJ2-7, with 8 positions matching TRBD1. Trimming cost V 4 bases and J 1 base; bases outside gene matches: 3. CDR1 and CDR2 from the germline V gene are DFQATT and SNEGSKA (reference sequence). CDR3 length: 13 residues. The CDR3 region has the DNA TGCAGTGCTATTGACAGGGGATCCTACGAGCAGTACTTC. It is translated as CSAIDRGSYEQYF.

The chain links TRBV27 to TRBJ2-1, with 12 positions matching TRBD2. Germline V CDR1 and CDR2: MNHEY, SMNVEV (reference sequence). The CDR3 spans 15 residues. Trimming took 6 bases from V and 8 from J; bases not matched to a gene: 8. In nucleotides, the CDR3 is TGTGCCAGCAGCCCAACTAGCGGGAGGTTCCATGAGCAGTTCTTC. Translation gives CASSPTSGRFHEQFF.

In DNA, the CDR3 is TGTGCCAGCAGCTATTTTGGGAGATATCAGGGGGCCCTCTCAGTTGGCTACACCTTC. Translation gives CASSYFGRYQGALSVGYTF. This chain joins TRBV5-4 and TRBJ1-2, with 8 bases lining up with TRBD1. Germline trimming cut 3 bases from V and 7 bases from J; bases unmatched to any gene: 23. The CDR3 covers 19 residues. Germline V CDR1 and CDR2: SGHNT, YYREEE (reference sequence).

The chain couples TRBV11-2 to TRBJ1-2; 11 nucleotides agree with TRBD1. J lost 0 bases, V lost 4 bases, and 13 bases had no gene match. The CDR3 is 19 residues long. Germline assignment: CDR1 SGHAT and CDR2 FQNNGV. As DNA, the CDR3 is TGTGCCAGCAGCTCCCGGGACAGGGGGTTCCTGACACCTAACTATGGCTACACCTTC. Translated: CASSSRDRGFLTPNYGYTF.